This entry concerns a single T cell receptor (beta chain). Its antigen is currently unknown. These data are taken from a study of T cell responses to AZD1222 COVID-19 vaccine. Study-wide context: Whether given at about 4 or about 12 weeks, second doses were pooled.

The germline gives CDR1 SGHTA, CDR2 FQGNSA. The CDR3 is made up of 17 amino acids. V dropped 4 bases and J dropped 0; count of bases not matched to a gene: 6. The data were produced by immunoSEQ multiplex PCR, yet TCRdb's version contains in-frame clones alone and is incomplete. This sample has approximately 140,000 clones; 94% occur once, and the top ten carry 1.3%. Study-level results: Recipients of AZD1222 seropositive at baseline numbered only 5 to 7. Spike regions recognized by vaccine-associated CD4 TCRs spanned the protein, led by 160-218 and 743-854. Donors were chiefly white British, with a greater number of females, and clonal diversity was perhaps underestimated.

The V gene is TRBV7-2, the J gene TRBJ1-6; 7 bases map to TRBD1. Sequencing used peripheral blood, obtained on day 0 of AZD1222 vaccination. The receptor's source is an adult in good health. The CDR3 DNA sequence: TGTGCCAGCAGCTGGGGACAGATTAGCTCCTATAATTCACCCCTCCACTTT. It is translated as CASSWGQISSYNSPLHF.